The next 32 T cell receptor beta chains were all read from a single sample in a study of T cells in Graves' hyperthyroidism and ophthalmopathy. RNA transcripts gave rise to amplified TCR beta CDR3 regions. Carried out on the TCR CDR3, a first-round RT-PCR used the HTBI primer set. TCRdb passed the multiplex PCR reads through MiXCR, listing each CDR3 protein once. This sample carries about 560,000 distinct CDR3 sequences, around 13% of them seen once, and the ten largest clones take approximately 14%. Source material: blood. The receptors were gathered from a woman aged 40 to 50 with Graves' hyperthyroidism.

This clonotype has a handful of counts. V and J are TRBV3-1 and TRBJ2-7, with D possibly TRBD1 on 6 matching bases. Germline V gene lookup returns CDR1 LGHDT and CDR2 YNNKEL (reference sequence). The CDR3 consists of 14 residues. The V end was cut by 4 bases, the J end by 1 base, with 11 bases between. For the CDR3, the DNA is TGTGCCAGCAGCCTCGGACAGTATTCCTACGAGCAGTACTTC. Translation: CASSLGQYSYEQYF.

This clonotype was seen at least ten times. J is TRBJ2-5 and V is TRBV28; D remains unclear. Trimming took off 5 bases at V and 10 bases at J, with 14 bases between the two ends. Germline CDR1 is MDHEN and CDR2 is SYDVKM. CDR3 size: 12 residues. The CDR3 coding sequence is TGTGCCAGCAGTCCCCACACAAATGTCCAGTACTTC. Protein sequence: CASSPHTNVQYF.

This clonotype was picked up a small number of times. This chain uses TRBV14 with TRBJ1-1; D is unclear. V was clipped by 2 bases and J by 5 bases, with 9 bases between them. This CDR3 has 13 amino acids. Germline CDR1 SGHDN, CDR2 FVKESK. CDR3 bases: TGTGCCAGCAGCCAATTTCTCCGGACTGAAGCTTTCTTT. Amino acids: CASSQFLRTEAFF. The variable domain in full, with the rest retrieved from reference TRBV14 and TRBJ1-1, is EAGVTQFPSHSVIEKGQTVTLRCDPISGHDNLYWYRRVMGKEIKFLLHFVKESKQDESGMPNNRFLAERTGGTYSTLKVQPAELEDSGVYFCASSQFLRTEAFFGQGTRLTVV.

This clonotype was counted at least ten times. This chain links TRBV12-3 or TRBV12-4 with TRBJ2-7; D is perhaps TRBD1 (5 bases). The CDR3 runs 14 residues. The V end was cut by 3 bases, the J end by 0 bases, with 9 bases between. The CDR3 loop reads CASSFYRNSYEQYF. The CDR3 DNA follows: TGTGCCAGCAGTTTTTACAGGAACTCCTACGAGCAGTACTTC.

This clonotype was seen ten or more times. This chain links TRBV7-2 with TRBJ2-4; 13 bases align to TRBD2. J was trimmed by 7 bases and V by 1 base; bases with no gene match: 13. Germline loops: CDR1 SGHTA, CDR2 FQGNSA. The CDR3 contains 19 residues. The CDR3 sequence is CASSLEGTSGGGTRNIQYF. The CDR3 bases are TGTGCCAGCAGCTTAGAGGGCACTAGCGGGGGGGGGACCAGGAACATTCAGTACTTC.

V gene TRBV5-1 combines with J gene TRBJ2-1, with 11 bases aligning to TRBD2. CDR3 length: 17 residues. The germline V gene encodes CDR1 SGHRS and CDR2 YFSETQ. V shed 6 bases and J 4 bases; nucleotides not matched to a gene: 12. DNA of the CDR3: TGCGCCAGCACCCGCGAAATGGGACTAGCGGATTACAATGAGCAGTTCTTC. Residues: CASTREMGLADYNEQFF.

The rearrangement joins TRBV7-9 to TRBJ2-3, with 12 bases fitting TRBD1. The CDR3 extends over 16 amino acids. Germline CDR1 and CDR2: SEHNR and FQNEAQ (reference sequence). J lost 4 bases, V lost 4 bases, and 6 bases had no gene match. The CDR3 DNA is TGTGCCAGCAGCTCTCGGGACAGGGGGCGCGCAGATACGCAGTATTTT. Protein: CASSSRDRGRADTQYF.

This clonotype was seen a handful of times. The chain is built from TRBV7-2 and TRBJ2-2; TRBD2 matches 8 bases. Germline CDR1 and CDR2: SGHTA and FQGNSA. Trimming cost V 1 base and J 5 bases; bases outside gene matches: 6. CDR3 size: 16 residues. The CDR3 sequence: CASSLDSGSKTGELFF. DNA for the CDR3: TGTGCCAGCAGCTTAGACAGCGGGAGTAAAACCGGGGAGCTGTTTTTT.

CDR3 protein: CASSYNLAGGPDTQYF. DNA of the CDR3: TGTGCCAGCAGTTATAACTTAGCGGGAGGGCCAGATACGCAGTATTTT. V is TRBV6-1 and J is TRBJ2-3, with 11 positions matching TRBD2. Germline-derived CDR1 and CDR2 are MNHNS and SASEGT. The V segment lost 5 bases and the J segment 4 bases; nucleotides outside the gene matches: 8. This CDR3 is 16 amino acids long.

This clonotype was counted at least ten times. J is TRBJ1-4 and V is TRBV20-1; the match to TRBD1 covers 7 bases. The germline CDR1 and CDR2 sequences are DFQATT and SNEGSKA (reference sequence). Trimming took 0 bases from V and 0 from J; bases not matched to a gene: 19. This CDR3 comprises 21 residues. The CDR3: CSARDSFGQDKTFATNEKLFF. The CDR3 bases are TGCAGTGCTAGAGATTCCTTTGGACAGGACAAGACCTTTGCAACTAATGAAAAACTGTTTTTT.

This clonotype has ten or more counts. This chain's CDR3 is CASSETTTSYNEQFF. The DNA of the CDR3 is TGTGCCAGCAGTGAAACAACTACCTCCTACAATGAGCAGTTCTTC. The chain couples TRBV2 to TRBJ2-1; D is unclear. The CDR3 is made up of 15 amino acids. Trimming cost V 2 bases and J 0 bases, with 8 bases left between them. Germline V lookup: CDR1 SNHLY, CDR2 FYNNEI.

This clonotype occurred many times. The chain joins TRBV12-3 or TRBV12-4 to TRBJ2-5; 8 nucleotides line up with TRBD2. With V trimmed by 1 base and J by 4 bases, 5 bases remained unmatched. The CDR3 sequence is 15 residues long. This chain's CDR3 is CASSLGAGERETQYF. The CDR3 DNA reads TGTGCCAGCAGTTTAGGAGCGGGAGAGAGAGAGACCCAGTACTTC.

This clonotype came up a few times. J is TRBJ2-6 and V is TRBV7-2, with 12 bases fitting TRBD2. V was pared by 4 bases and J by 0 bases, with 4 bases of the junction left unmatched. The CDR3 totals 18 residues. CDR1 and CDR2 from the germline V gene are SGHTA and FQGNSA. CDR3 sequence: CASSYLAGGPSGANVLTF. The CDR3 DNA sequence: TGTGCCAGCAGCTATCTAGCGGGAGGGCCCTCTGGGGCCAACGTCCTGACTTTC. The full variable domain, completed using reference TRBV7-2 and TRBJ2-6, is GAGVSQSPSNKVTEKGKDVELRCDPISGHTALYWYRQSLGQGLEFLIYFQGNSAPDKSGLPSDRFSAERTGGSVSTLTIQRTQQEDSAVYLCASSYLAGGPSGANVLTFGAGSRLTVL.

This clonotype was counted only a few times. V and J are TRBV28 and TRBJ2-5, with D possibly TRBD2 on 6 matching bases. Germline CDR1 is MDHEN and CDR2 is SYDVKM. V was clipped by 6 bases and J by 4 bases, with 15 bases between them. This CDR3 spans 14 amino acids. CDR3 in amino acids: CASRPGGARETQYF. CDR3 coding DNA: TGTGCCAGCAGACCTGGAGGGGCCCGAGAGACCCAGTACTTC. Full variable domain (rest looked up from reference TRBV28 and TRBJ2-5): DVKVTQSSRYLVKRTGEKVFLECVQDMDHENMFWYRQDPGLGLRLIYFSYDVKMKEKGDIPEGYSVSREKKERFSLILESASTNQTSMYLCASRPGGARETQYFGPGTRLLVL.

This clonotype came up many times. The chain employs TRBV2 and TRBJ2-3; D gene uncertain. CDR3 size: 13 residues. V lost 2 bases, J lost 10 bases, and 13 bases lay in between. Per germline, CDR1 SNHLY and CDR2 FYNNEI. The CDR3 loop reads CASSELGVGAQYF. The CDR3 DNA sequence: TGTGCCAGCAGTGAACTGGGCGTGGGCGCGCAGTATTTT.

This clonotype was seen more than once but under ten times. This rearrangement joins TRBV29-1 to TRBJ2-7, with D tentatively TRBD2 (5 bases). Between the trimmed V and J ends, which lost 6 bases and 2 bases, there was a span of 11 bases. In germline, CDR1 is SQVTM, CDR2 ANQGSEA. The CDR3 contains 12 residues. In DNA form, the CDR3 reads TGCAGCGTCCGCGGGTCGCCCTACGAGCAGTACTTC. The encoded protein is CSVRGSPYEQYF.

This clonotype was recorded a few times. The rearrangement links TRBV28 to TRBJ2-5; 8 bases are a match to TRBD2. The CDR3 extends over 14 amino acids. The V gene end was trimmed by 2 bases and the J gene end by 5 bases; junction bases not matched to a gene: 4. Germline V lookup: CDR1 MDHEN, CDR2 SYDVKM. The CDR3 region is CASSLTQRGETQYF. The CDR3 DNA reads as TGTGCCAGCAGTTTAACCCAGCGGGGGGAGACCCAGTACTTC.

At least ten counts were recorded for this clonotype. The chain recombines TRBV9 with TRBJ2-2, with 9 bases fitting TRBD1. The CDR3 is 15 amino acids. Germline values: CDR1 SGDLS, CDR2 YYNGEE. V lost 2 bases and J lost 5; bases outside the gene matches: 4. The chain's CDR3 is CASSVGQGGTGELFF. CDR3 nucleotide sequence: TGTGCCAGCAGCGTGGGACAGGGAGGAACCGGGGAGCTGTTTTTT.

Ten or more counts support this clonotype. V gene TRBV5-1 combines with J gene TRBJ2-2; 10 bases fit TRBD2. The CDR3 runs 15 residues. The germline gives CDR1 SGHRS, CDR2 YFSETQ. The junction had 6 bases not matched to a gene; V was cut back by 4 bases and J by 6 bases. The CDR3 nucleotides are TGCGCCAGCAGCGAGTCAGCGGGAGGGCCCGGGGAGCTGTTTTTT. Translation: CASSESAGGPGELFF.

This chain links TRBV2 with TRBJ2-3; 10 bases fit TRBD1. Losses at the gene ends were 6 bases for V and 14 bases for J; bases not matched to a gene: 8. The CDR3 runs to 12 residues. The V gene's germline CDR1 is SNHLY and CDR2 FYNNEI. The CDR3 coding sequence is TGTGCCAGCAGGGGTGGTTGGGACAGGGGGTATTTT. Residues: CASRGGWDRGYF.

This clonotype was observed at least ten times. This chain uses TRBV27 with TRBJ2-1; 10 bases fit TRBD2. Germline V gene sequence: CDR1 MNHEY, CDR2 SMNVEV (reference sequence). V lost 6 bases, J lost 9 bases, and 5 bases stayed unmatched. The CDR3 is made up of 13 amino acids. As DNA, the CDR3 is TGTGCCAGCAGACCTAGCGGGAGCGTTGAGCAGTTCTTC. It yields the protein CASRPSGSVEQFF.

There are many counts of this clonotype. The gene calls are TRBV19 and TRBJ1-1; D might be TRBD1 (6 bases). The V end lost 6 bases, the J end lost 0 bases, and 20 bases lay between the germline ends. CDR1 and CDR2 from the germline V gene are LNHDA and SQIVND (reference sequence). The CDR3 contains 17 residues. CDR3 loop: CASRSLSTGRMNTEAFF. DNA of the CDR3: TGTGCCAGTAGGTCCTTGTCGACAGGAAGAATGAACACTGAAGCTTTCTTT.

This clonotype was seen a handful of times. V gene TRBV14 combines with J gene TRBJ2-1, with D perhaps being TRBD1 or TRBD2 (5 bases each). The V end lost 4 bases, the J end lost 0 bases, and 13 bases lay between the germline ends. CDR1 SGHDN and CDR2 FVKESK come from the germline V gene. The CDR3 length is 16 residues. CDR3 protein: CASSREGSISYNEQFF. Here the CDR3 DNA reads TGTGCCAGCAGCCGAGAGGGGTCGATCTCCTACAATGAGCAGTTCTTC.

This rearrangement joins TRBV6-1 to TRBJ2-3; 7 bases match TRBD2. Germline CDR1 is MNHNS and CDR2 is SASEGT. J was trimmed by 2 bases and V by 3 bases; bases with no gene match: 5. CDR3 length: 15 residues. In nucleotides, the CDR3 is TGTGCCAGCAGTGACTTCAGCGGGGCCACAGATACGCAGTATTTT. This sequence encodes CASSDFSGATDTQYF.

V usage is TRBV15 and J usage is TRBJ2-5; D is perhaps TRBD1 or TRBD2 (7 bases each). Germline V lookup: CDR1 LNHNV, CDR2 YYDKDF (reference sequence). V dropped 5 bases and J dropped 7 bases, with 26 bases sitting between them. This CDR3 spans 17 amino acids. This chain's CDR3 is CATSSSGQRDSTRTQYF. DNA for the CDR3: TGTGCCACCAGCTCGTCGGGGCAGCGGGACAGTACCAGGACCCAGTACTTC. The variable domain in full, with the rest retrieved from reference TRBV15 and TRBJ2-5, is DAMVIQNPRYQVTQFGKPVTLSCSQTLNHNVMYWYQQKSSQAPKLLFHYYDKDFNNEADTPDNFQSRRPNTSFCFLDIRSPGLGDTAMYLCATSSSGQRDSTRTQYFGPGTRLLVL.

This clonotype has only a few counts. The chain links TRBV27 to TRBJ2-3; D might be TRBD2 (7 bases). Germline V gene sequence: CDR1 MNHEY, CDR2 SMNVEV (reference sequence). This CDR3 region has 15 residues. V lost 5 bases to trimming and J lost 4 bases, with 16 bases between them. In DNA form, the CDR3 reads TGTGCCAGCAGTCCGATCGGGGGGCGTGCAGATACGCAGTATTTT. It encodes CASSPIGGRADTQYF.

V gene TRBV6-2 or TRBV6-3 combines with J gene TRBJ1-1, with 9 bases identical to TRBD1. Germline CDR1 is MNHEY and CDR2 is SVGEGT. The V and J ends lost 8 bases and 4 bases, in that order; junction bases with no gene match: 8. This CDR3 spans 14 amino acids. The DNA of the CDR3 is TGTGCCAGCCGGCGGGGGACAGGGCTCACTGAAGCTTTCTTT. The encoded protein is CASRRGTGLTEAFF.

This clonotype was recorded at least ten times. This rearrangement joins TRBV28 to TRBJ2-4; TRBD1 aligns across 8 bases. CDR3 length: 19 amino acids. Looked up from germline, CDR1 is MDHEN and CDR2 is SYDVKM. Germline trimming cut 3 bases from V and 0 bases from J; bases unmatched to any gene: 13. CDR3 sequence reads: CASSFAGGSRRIAKNIQYF. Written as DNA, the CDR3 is TGTGCCAGCAGTTTTGCAGGGGGCTCCAGGAGAATAGCCAAAAACATTCAGTACTTC.

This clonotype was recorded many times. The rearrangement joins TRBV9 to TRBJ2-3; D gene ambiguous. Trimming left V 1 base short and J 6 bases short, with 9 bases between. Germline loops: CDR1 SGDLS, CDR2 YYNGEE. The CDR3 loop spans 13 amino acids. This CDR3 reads CASSVPASDTQYF. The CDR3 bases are TGTGCCAGCAGCGTACCAGCATCTGATACGCAGTATTTT. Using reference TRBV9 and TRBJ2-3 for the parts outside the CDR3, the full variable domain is DSGVTQTPKHLITATGQRVTLRCSPRSGDLSVYWYQQSLDQGLQFLIQYYNGEERAKGNILERFSAQQFPDLHSELNLSSLELGDSALYFCASSVPASDTQYFGPGTRLTVL.

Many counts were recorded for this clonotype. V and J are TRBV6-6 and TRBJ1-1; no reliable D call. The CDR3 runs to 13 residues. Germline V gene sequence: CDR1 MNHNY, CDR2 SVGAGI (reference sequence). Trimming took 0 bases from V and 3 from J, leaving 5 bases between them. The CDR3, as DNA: TGTGCCAGCAGTTACTCACCCTACACTGAAGCTTTCTTT. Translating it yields CASSYSPYTEAFF.

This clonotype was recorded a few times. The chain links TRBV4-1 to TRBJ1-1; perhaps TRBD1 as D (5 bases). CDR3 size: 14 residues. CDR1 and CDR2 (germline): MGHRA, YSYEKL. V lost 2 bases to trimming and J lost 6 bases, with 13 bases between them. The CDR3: CASSQPQGYAEAFF. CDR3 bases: TGCGCCAGCAGCCAACCCCAGGGATACGCTGAAGCTTTCTTT.

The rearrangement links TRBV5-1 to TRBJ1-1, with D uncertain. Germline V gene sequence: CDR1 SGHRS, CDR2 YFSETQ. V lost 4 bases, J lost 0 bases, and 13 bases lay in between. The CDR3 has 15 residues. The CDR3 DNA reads TGCGCCAGCAGCAGCGACGGAAGAATGAACACTGAAGCTTTCTTT. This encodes CASSSDGRMNTEAFF.